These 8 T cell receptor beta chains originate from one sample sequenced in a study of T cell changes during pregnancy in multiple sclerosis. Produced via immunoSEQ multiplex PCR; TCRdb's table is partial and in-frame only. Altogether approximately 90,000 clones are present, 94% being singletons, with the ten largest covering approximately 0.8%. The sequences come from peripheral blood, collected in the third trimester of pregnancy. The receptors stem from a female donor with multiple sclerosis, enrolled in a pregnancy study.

CDR3 residues: CASSGETGIREQYF. The CDR3 region has the DNA TGCGCCAGCAGCGGGGAGACAGGGATTCGCGAGCAGTACTTC. The J gene is TRBJ2-7, the V gene TRBV5-1, with 7 bases lining up with TRBD1. J gave up 6 bases and V 4 bases, and 10 bases lay outside the gene matches. The length of the CDR3 is 14 residues. Germline CDR1 and CDR2: SGHRS and YFSETQ.

The CDR3: CASSFPRRGSCTDTQYF. The CDR3 coding sequence is TGTGCCAGCAGTTTTCCCCGTCGCGGGAGCTGCACAGATACGCAGTATTTT. The chain uses TRBV27 and TRBJ2-3; 7 bases agree with TRBD2. Germline CDR1 is MNHEY and CDR2 is SMNVEV (reference sequence). V was pared by 3 bases and J by 1 base, with 10 bases of the junction left unmatched. The CDR3 has 17 amino acids.

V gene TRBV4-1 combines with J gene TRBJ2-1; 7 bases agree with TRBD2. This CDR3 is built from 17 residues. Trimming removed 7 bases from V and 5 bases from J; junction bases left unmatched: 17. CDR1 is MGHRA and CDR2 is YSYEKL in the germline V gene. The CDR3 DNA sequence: TGCGCCAGCACCCTCTTCTCTTGGGGAGGGCCCAACAATGAGCAGTTCTTC. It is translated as CASTLFSWGGPNNEQFF.

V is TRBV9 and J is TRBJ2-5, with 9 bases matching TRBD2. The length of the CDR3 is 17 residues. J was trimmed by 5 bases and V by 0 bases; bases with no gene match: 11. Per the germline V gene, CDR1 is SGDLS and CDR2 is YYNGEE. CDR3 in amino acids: CASSVAASGTGLETQYF. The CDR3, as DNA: TGTGCCAGCAGCGTAGCGGCTAGCGGGACGGGATTGGAGACCCAGTACTTC.

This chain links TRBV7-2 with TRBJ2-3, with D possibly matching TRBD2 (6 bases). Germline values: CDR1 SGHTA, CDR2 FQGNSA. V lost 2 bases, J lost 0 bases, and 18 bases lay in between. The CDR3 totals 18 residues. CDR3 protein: CASSLLSSSGGSTDTQYF. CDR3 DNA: TGTGCCAGCAGCTTACTCTCCTCGAGCGGAGGGAGCACAGATACGCAGTATTTT.

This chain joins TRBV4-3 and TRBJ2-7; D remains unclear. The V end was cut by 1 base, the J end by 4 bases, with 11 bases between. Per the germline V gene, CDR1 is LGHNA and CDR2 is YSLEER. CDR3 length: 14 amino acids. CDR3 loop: CASSQARSQYEQYF. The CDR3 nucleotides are TGCGCCAGCAGCCAAGCTAGGAGCCAGTACGAGCAGTACTTC.

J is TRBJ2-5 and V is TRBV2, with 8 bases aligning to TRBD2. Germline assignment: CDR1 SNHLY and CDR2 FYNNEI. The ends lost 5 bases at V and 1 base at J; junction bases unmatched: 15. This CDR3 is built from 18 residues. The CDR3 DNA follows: TGTGCCAGCAGTCGTAATCCGGGACTAGTGGAAACCCAAGAGACCCAGTACTTC. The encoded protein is CASSRNPGLVETQETQYF.

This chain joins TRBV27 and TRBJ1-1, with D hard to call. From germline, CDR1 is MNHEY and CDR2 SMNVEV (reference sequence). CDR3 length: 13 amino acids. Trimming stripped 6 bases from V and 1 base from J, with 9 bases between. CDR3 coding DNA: TGTGCCAGCAGACTCCAAGCGAACACTGAAGCTTTCTTT. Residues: CASRLQANTEAFF.